Listed here are 20 T cell receptor beta chains from one sample, sequenced in a study of blood T cell repertoires in COVID-19. The assay was immunoSEQ multiplex PCR, and TCRdb's table has in-frame clones only and misses some. The table shows fewer than 250,000 clones, with around 87% occurring only once. The sequenced sample was PBMCs or T cells enriched from blood (not recorded which). The source of these receptors is a man younger than 40 in a cohort exposed to, infected with or recovered from COVID-19 (not recorded which).

This chain connects TRBV25-1 to TRBJ1-1; a weak D match, TRBD1 (5 bases). CDR3 size: 13 residues. Trimming removed 4 bases at V and 7 bases at J, with 13 bases between. Per germline, CDR1 MGHDK and CDR2 SYGVNS. CDR3 sequence (DNA): TGTGCCAGCAGTGGGGGGGGACGGTTTGAAGCTTTCTTT. It specifies CASSGGGRFEAFF.

This clone was counted a few times. V gene TRBV18 combines with J gene TRBJ2-7; unclear D gene. There are 15 residues in the CDR3. Trimming pared 3 bases from V and 0 bases from J, leaving 12 bases between. Germline CDR1 and CDR2: KGHSH and LQKENI. The CDR3 loop reads CASSPPGSNSYEQYF. CDR3 coding DNA: TGTGCCAGCTCACCCCCAGGTAGTAACTCCTACGAGCAGTACTTC.

The chain uses TRBV7-2 and TRBJ2-7; a possible D gene is TRBD2 (5 bases). This CDR3 spans 12 amino acids. V lost 4 bases and J 6 bases, leaving 10 bases between the germline ends. Germline loops: CDR1 SGHTA, CDR2 FQGNSA. The chain's CDR3 is CASSSRTVEQYF. The DNA for the CDR3 is TGTGCCAGCAGCTCAAGGACTGTCGAGCAGTACTTC.

The chain joins TRBV7-2 to TRBJ2-7; 8 nucleotides agree with TRBD2. Germline V gene sequence: CDR1 SGHTA, CDR2 FQGNSA. This CDR3 is built from 15 residues. With V trimmed by 5 bases and J by 2 bases, 8 bases remained unmatched. The CDR3: CASSPYPGGTYEQYF. For the CDR3, the DNA is TGTGCCAGCAGCCCATACCCGGGAGGGACCTACGAGCAGTACTTC. The full variable domain, completed using reference TRBV7-2 and TRBJ2-7, is GAGVSQSPSNKVTEKGKDVELRCDPISGHTALYWYRQSLGQGLEFLIYFQGNSAPDKSGLPSDRFSAERTGGSVSTLTIQRTQQEDSAVYLCASSPYPGGTYEQYFGPGTRLTVT.

For the CDR3, the DNA is TGTGCCAGCAGCTTAGGGGGGACAGTGGATCAGCCCCAGCATTTT. Protein sequence: CASSLGGTVDQPQHF. V usage is TRBV7-2 and J usage is TRBJ1-5; the match to TRBD1 covers 7 bases. Germline trimming cut 1 base from V and 5 bases from J; bases unmatched to any gene: 5. The CDR3 is 15 amino acids. Germline CDR1 reads SGHTA; CDR2 reads FQGNSA.

V gene TRBV28 combines with J gene TRBJ2-1, with 7 bases aligning to TRBD2. This CDR3 is built from 21 residues. Germline CDR1 reads MDHEN; CDR2 reads SYDVKM. J lost 0 bases, V lost 1 base, and 18 bases had no gene match. The CDR3 is CASSLSRGGLAALSSYNEQFF. In DNA, the CDR3 is TGTGCCAGCAGTTTATCCCGAGGCGGGCTAGCGGCGCTAAGCTCCTACAATGAGCAGTTCTTC. The full variable domain, with the rest looked up from reference TRBV28 and TRBJ2-1, is DVKVTQSSRYLVKRTGEKVFLECVQDMDHENMFWYRQDPGLGLRLIYFSYDVKMKEKGDIPEGYSVSREKKERFSLILESASTNQTSMYLCASSLSRGGLAALSSYNEQFFGPGTRLTVL.

The chain couples TRBV18 to TRBJ2-1; D is unclear. The CDR3 length is 14 residues. The germline V and J ends were trimmed by 3 bases and 4 bases, with 10 bases remaining between them. Germline V gene data show CDR1 as KGHSH and CDR2 as LQKENI. CDR3 protein: CASSPSLRYNEQFF. CDR3 coding DNA: TGTGCCAGCTCACCCTCGCTACGTTACAATGAGCAGTTCTTC.

This clone was detected once. The chain carries TRBV19 and TRBJ2-7; tentative D call: TRBD2 (6 bases). Germline CDR1 is LNHDA and CDR2 is SQIVND (reference sequence). The V end lost 3 bases, the J end lost 3 bases, and 9 bases lay between the germline ends. The CDR3 runs to 13 residues. CDR3 nucleotide sequence: TGTGCCAGTAGTATTGGGGGGAGCTACGAGCAGTACTTC. Translation: CASSIGGSYEQYF.

This clone was picked up one time. CDR3 bases: TGTGCCAGCAGTTCCCAGCGGGTTGGCTACGAGCAGTACTTC. Its protein product is CASSSQRVGYEQYF. The chain couples TRBV11-2 to TRBJ2-7, with D tentatively TRBD2 (6 bases). The germline V gene encodes CDR1 SGHAT and CDR2 FQNNGV. CDR3 length: 14 amino acids. The V end was cut by 6 bases, the J end by 3 bases, with 15 bases between.

J is TRBJ2-5 and V is TRBV5-4, with TRBD1 matching over 9 bases. The germline CDR1 and CDR2 sequences are SGHNT and YYREEE (reference sequence). CDR3 size: 13 residues. The V and J ends lost 3 bases and 4 bases, in that order; junction bases with no gene match: 1. The CDR3, as DNA: TGTGCCAGCAGCTCGGACAGGGGAGAGACCCAGTACTTC. Translated, it gives CASSSDRGETQYF.

This clone has a handful of counts. This rearrangement joins TRBV19 to TRBJ2-5; the match to TRBD2 covers 10 bases. V trimming: 3 bases; J trimming: 6 bases; junction bases outside the gene matches: 7. Germline CDR1 and CDR2: LNHDA and SQIVND (reference sequence). The CDR3 runs 15 residues. The CDR3 sequence: CASSIQAGGGKTQYF. CDR3 DNA: TGTGCCAGTAGTATCCAAGCGGGAGGGGGGAAGACCCAGTACTTC.

The gene calls are TRBV29-1 and TRBJ1-2, with D possibly being TRBD1 (5 bases). CDR1 and CDR2 (germline): SQVTM, ANQGSEA. The CDR3 totals 14 residues. V lost 4 bases and J lost 4, with 16 bases in between. CDR3 sequence reads: CSVGFGGRIYGYTF. As DNA, the CDR3 is TGCAGCGTTGGCTTCGGGGGGAGAATCTATGGCTACACCTTC.

The chain links TRBV28 to TRBJ1-2; possibly TRBD1 for D (6 bases). The V gene's germline CDR1 is MDHEN and CDR2 SYDVKM. The CDR3 consists of 18 residues. V was clipped by 3 bases and J by 1 base, with 21 bases between them. CDR3 coding DNA: TGTGCCAGCAGTTTCATGGGGGCGTCTAAGGGGGATAACTATGGCTACACCTTC. The encoded protein is CASSFMGASKGDNYGYTF.

The chain recombines TRBV5-4 with TRBJ1-1; D may be TRBD1 (5 bases). There are 14 residues in the CDR3. Germline loops: CDR1 SGHNT, CDR2 YYREEE (reference sequence). With 3 bases removed from V and 3 bases from J, the gap between germline ends came to 12 bases. CDR3 DNA sequence: TGTGCCAGCAGCTGGACAAGGAGGGACACTGAAGCTTTCTTT. This sequence encodes CASSWTRRDTEAFF.

V usage is TRBV3-1 (or the pseudogene TRBV3-2) and J usage is TRBJ1-1, with 7 bases that match TRBD1. The CDR3 length is 17 residues. Per the germline V gene, CDR1 is LGHDT and CDR2 is YNNKEL (reference sequence). V was clipped by 0 bases and J by 9 bases; unmatched bases: 16. The CDR3 reads CASSQERQGYIGRKAFF. The CDR3 DNA reads TGTGCCAGCAGCCAAGAAAGACAGGGCTATATCGGTAGGAAAGCTTTCTTT.

The gene calls are TRBV11-2 and TRBJ2-7, with 12 bases identical to TRBD2. The CDR3 length is 15 residues. Per germline, CDR1 SGHAT and CDR2 FQNNGV. The V gene end was trimmed by 5 bases and the J gene end by 1 base; junction bases not matched to a gene: 3. CDR3 DNA: TGTGCCAGCAGCAAAACTAGCGGGGGGTCCTACGAGCAGTACTTC. The encoded protein is CASSKTSGGSYEQYF. Supplemented by reference TRBV11-2 and TRBJ2-7, the full variable domain reads EAGVAQSPRYKIIEKRQSVAFWCNPISGHATLYWYQQILGQGPKLLIQFQNNGVVDDSQLPKDRFSAERLKGVDSTLKIQPAKLEDSAVYLCASSKTSGGSYEQYFGPGTRLTVT.

The CDR3 is CAISSGQNNEQFF. The CDR3 DNA reads TGTGCCATCAGCTCCGGACAGAACAATGAGCAGTTCTTC. The chain is built from TRBV10-3 and TRBJ2-1; tentative D call: TRBD1 (6 bases). This CDR3 has 13 amino acids. Germline CDR1 reads ENHRY; CDR2 reads SYGVKD. Trimming removed 6 bases from V and 5 bases from J, with 11 bases in between.

V and J are TRBV15 and TRBJ1-2; TRBD1 is a possible D gene (5 bases). CDR3 size: 17 residues. Trimming pared 5 bases from V and 5 bases from J, leaving 24 bases between. Germline CDR1 LNHNV, CDR2 YYDKDF (reference sequence). DNA for the CDR3: TGTGCCACCAGCCCTCCTACTGGGGCTCGCGCTGAATATGGCTACACCTTC. It specifies CATSPPTGARAEYGYTF.

The CDR3 DNA sequence: TGTGCCAGCTCCGGTAGGGGTTCCTATAATTCACCCCTCCACTTT. Amino acid sequence: CASSGRGSYNSPLHF. The chain is built from TRBV5-6 and TRBJ1-6, with a weak D call TRBD1 (5 bases). The CDR3 is made up of 15 amino acids. Germline V CDR1 and CDR2: SGHDT, YYEEEE. The V gene lost 7 bases and the J gene lost 1 base, with 12 bases spanning the gap. The full variable domain, its missing parts supplied by reference TRBV5-6 and TRBJ1-6, is DAGVTQSPTHLIKTRGQQVTLRCSPKSGHDTVSWYQQALGQGPQFIFQYYEEEERQRGNFPDRFSGHQFPNYSSELNVNALLLGDSALYLCASSGRGSYNSPLHFGNGTRLTVT.

This clone appeared once. The rearrangement uses TRBV29-1 and TRBJ1-4; no definite D call. This CDR3 is built from 12 residues. The germline V gene has CDR1 SQVTM and CDR2 ANQGSEA. V lost 7 bases and J 0 bases, leaving 6 bases between the germline ends. The CDR3 loop is CSGRATNEKLFF. In nucleotides, the CDR3 is TGCAGCGGGAGAGCAACTAATGAAAAACTGTTTTTT. The full variable domain, completed using reference TRBV29-1 and TRBJ1-4, is SAVISQKPSRDICQRGTSLTIQCQVDSQVTMMFWYRQQPGQSLTLIATANQGSEATYESGFVIDKFPISRPNLTFSTLTVSNMSPEDSSIYLCSGRATNEKLFFGSGTQLSVL.